The 31 T cell receptor beta chains in this list originate from one sample, sequenced in a study of cytomegalovirus exposure and HLA in healthy donors (dated by TCRdb to the late 2010s). Libraries were built with the immunoSEQ multiplex PCR assay. A mixture of 60 forward primers for TCR Vbeta segments and 13 reverse primers for TCR Jbeta segments was used in the multiplex PCR. TCRdb stores this immuneACCESS table with in-frame sequences only. Part of the clones is absent; in the studies checked, under half of the shortfall reflects unresolved V genes, and no reason is known for the rest. The sample table holds around 150,000 clones, of which approximately 82% were seen once. Of the sample, roughly 8.2% falls within the top ten clones. The source material was PBMCs. The origin of the receptors is a woman aged 40 to 50 in good health and CMV-seropositive.

This clone has just a few counts. This sequence joins TRBV28 and TRBJ2-1, with a possible D match to TRBD1 (6 bases). Germline values: CDR1 MDHEN, CDR2 SYDVKM. Trimming cost V 6 bases and J 2 bases, with 14 bases left between them. The CDR3 is 15 amino acids. CDR3 loop: CASSFQGSPYNEQFF. CDR3 in DNA: TGTGCCAGCAGCTTCCAGGGGAGTCCCTACAATGAGCAGTTCTTC.

This clone was detected only once. The chain carries TRBV28 and TRBJ1-1; D unresolved. The germline V and J ends were trimmed by 5 bases and 8 bases, with 15 bases remaining between them. Germline CDR1 MDHEN, CDR2 SYDVKM. The CDR3 is made up of 13 amino acids. The CDR3, as DNA: TGTGCCAGCAGTATACAACACAGCCGAGAAGCTTTCTTT. Protein product: CASSIQHSREAFF.

The V call is TRBV15, the J call TRBJ2-7; D not resolved. CDR3 length equals 14 residues. Trimming cost V 1 base and J 0 bases, with 7 bases left between them. Germline assignment: CDR1 LNHNV and CDR2 YYDKDF (reference sequence). This CDR3 reads CATSRAHSSYEQYF. Written as DNA, the CDR3 is TGTGCCACCAGCAGAGCGCACAGCTCCTACGAGCAGTACTTC.

This clone turned up a few times. The chain couples TRBV18 to TRBJ1-1; TRBD1 aligns across 12 bases. From germline, CDR1 is KGHSH and CDR2 LQKENI. The CDR3 is made up of 17 amino acids. The junction had 7 bases not matched to a gene; V was cut back by 1 base and J by 4 bases. The CDR3, as DNA: TGTGCCAGCTCACCACTGGGACAGGGGGCATCGGGCACTGAAGCTTTCTTT. Translated, it gives CASSPLGQGASGTEAFF.

CDR3 in amino acids: CSVARPELYNEQFF. The CDR3 region has the DNA TGCAGCGTTGCGAGGCCGGAACTCTACAATGAGCAGTTCTTC. This sequence joins TRBV29-1 and TRBJ2-1, with D uncertain. With 4 bases removed from V and 3 bases from J, the gap between germline ends came to 13 bases. CDR3 size: 14 residues. Germline V gene lookup returns CDR1 SQVTM and CDR2 ANQGSEA.

This clone was seen just once. The V call is TRBV5-1, the J call TRBJ1-2; the D gene is possibly TRBD1 (5 bases). Germline CDR1 and CDR2: SGHRS and YFSETQ. V shed 4 bases and J shed 6 bases, with 13 bases lying between them. CDR3 length: 13 amino acids. The CDR3 region is CASSDGTTHGYTF. The CDR3 region has the DNA TGCGCCAGCAGCGATGGGACTACCCATGGCTACACCTTC. The variable domain in full, with the rest retrieved from reference TRBV5-1 and TRBJ1-2, is KAGVTQTPRYLIKTRGQQVTLSCSPISGHRSVSWYQQTPGQGLQFLFEYFSETQRNKGNFPGRFSGRQFSNSRSEMNVSTLELGDSALYLCASSDGTTHGYTFGSGTRLTVV.

The chain combines TRBV5-1 with TRBJ2-6; unclear D gene. The CDR3 runs 14 residues. V was cut by 6 bases and J by 0 bases, with 7 bases left in between. Looked up from germline, CDR1 is SGHRS and CDR2 is YFSETQ. The CDR3 bases are TGCGCCAGCAACTCGGGCTCTGGGGCCAACGTCCTGACTTTC. It codes for CASNSGSGANVLTF.

As DNA, the CDR3 is TGCAGCTCGGCTAGCGGCCACAATGAGCAGTTCTTC. This codes for CSSASGHNEQFF. The chain employs TRBV29-1 and TRBJ2-1, with 7 nucleotides matching TRBD2. CDR3 size: 12 residues. Germline V gene lookup returns CDR1 SQVTM and CDR2 ANQGSEA. Losses at the gene ends were 8 bases for V and 5 bases for J; bases not matched to a gene: 6.

The chain has TRBV6-1 and TRBJ1-2; 7 bases align to TRBD1. This CDR3 is 14 amino acids long. From germline, CDR1 is MNHNS and CDR2 SASEGT. With V trimmed by 7 bases and J by 5 bases, 10 bases remained unmatched. CDR3 coding DNA: TGTGCCAGCACCTACAGGGGTGAGGGGTATGGCTACACCTTC. Its translation is CASTYRGEGYGYTF.

The gene calls are TRBV7-9 and TRBJ2-7; 7 positions agree with TRBD2. Germline V CDR1 and CDR2: SEHNR, FQNEAQ (reference sequence). The CDR3 covers 16 residues. Unmatched junction bases numbered 10, after V lost 3 bases and J lost 2 bases. Here the CDR3 reads CASSLLGGRGAYEQYF. CDR3 nucleotides: TGTGCCAGCAGCTTGCTCGGCGGGAGAGGTGCCTACGAGCAGTACTTC.

The genes are TRBV5-4 and TRBJ2-3, with D hard to call. V was cut by 4 bases and J by 1 base, with 16 bases left in between. Germline CDR1 and CDR2: SGHNT and YYREEE (reference sequence). CDR3 length equals 16 residues. CDR3 protein: CASSPELMTRTDTQYF. The DNA for the CDR3 is TGTGCCAGCAGCCCGGAGCTTATGACCCGCACAGATACGCAGTATTTT. The full variable domain, its missing parts supplied by reference TRBV5-4 and TRBJ2-3, is ETGVTQSPTHLIKTRGQQVTLRCSSQSGHNTVSWYQQALGQGPQFIFQYYREEENGRGNFPPRFSGLQFPNYSSELNVNALELDDSALYLCASSPELMTRTDTQYFGPGTRLTVL.

The genes are TRBV7-3 and TRBJ2-1, with 10 bases identical to TRBD2. Trimming took 5 bases from V and 2 from J; bases not matched to a gene: 9. This CDR3 has 17 amino acids. Germline CDR1 SGHTA, CDR2 FQGTGA. The CDR3 loop is CASSPQSGRATYNEQFF. The CDR3 DNA follows: TGTGCCAGCAGCCCTCAAAGCGGGAGGGCAACCTACAATGAGCAGTTCTTC. The full variable domain, in which reference TRBV7-3 and TRBJ2-1 provide the parts outside the CDR3, is GAGVSQTPSNKVTEKGKYVELRCDPISGHTALYWYRQSLGQGPEFLIYFQGTGAADDSGLPNDRFFAVRPEGSVSTLKIQRTERGDSAVYLCASSPQSGRATYNEQFFGPGTRLTVL.

The genes are TRBV28 and TRBJ2-5; 8 nucleotides match TRBD1. V was clipped by 5 bases and J by 5 bases; unmatched bases: 10. The CDR3 runs 15 residues. Germline CDR1 reads MDHEN; CDR2 reads SYDVKM. CDR3 nucleotides: TGTGCCAGCAGTCTAGCAGGGGGCGGTGAGGAGACCCAGTACTTC. Amino acid sequence: CASSLAGGGEETQYF.

This clone was seen a single time. The chain recombines TRBV7-2 with TRBJ2-3; a possible D gene is TRBD2 (6 bases). Trimming removed 4 bases at V and 5 bases at J, with 10 bases between. The germline V gene encodes CDR1 SGHTA and CDR2 FQGNSA. The CDR3 runs 13 residues. Here the CDR3 DNA reads TGTGCCAGCAGCTCCCGGGGGAGAGATACGCAGTATTTT. Translating it yields CASSSRGRDTQYF.

The genes are TRBV19 and TRBJ1-2, with D possibly being TRBD1 (5 bases). The length of the CDR3 is 14 residues. V gave up 9 bases and J gave up 1 base, with 15 bases separating them. CDR1 and CDR2 from the germline V gene are LNHDA and SQIVND (reference sequence). The CDR3 bases are TGTGCCAGCAACCGGGAGGGGCGTAACTATGGCTACACCTTC. The encoded protein is CASNREGRNYGYTF.

The gene calls are TRBV6-1 and TRBJ2-7; a weak D match, TRBD1 (6 bases). The CDR3 runs to 11 residues. Germline CDR1 and CDR2: MNHNS and SASEGT. V was pared by 11 bases and J by 6 bases, with 14 bases between. The CDR3 DNA sequence: TGTGCCTCAGCCCCCAGGGGCGAGCAGTACTTC. Its translation: CASAPRGEQYF.

This clone showed up just a few times. CDR3 residues: CASSTSPTGMDEQFF. DNA of the CDR3: TGTGCCAGCAGCACCTCCCCGACAGGGATGGATGAGCAGTTCTTC. The chain carries TRBV27 and TRBJ2-1; 7 bases are a match to TRBD1. V gave up 6 bases and J gave up 8 bases; unmatched junction bases: 13. Germline V gives CDR1 MNHEY, CDR2 SMNVEV (reference sequence). This CDR3 is built from 15 residues.

The chain links TRBV27 to TRBJ1-6; D ambiguous. This CDR3 has 14 amino acids. The V and J ends lost 2 bases and 10 bases respectively, with 12 bases between them. Germline CDR1 is MNHEY and CDR2 is SMNVEV (reference sequence). This chain's CDR3 is CASSLAGWKSPLHF. The CDR3 nucleotides are TGTGCCAGCAGTTTAGCAGGATGGAAATCACCCCTCCACTTT.

The chain uses TRBV5-4 and TRBJ1-1; possible D gene TRBD1, 6 bases. CDR1 is SGHNT and CDR2 is YYREEE in the germline V gene (reference sequence). Trimming shortened V by 0 bases and J by 4 bases, and 13 bases separated the two germline ends. This CDR3 is built from 15 residues. The CDR3 region has the DNA TGTGCCAGCAGCTTGGTAGCCAGGGGACCCACTGAAGCTTTCTTT. Translation: CASSLVARGPTEAFF. Full variable domain (remainder filled in from reference TRBV5-4 and TRBJ1-1): ETGVTQSPTHLIKTRGQQVTLRCSSQSGHNTVSWYQQALGQGPQFIFQYYREEENGRGNFPPRFSGLQFPNYSSELNVNALELDDSALYLCASSLVARGPTEAFFGQGTRLTVV.

This clone was recorded once. This chain uses TRBV15 with TRBJ1-2, with 11 bases that match TRBD1. This CDR3 has 17 residues. V shed 3 bases and J 11 bases; nucleotides not matched to a gene: 17. Germline V gives CDR1 LNHNV, CDR2 YYDKDF (reference sequence). The CDR3 region has the DNA TGTGCCACCAGCAGCCGGGACAGGGGGAATAACCTCCGGCGGTACACCTTC. Translated: CATSSRDRGNNLRRYTF.

The chain carries TRBV23-1 and TRBJ2-3, with 7 bases fitting TRBD1. TRBV23-1 qualifies as an ORF whose function is uncertain. The CDR3 contains 16 residues. V trimming: 3 bases; J trimming: 6 bases; junction bases outside the gene matches: 12. DNA of the CDR3: TGCGCCAGCAGTCACTGCCGACAGGGAAAAGCGGATACGCAGTATTTT. Translating it yields CASSHCRQGKADTQYF.

The V call is TRBV7-8, the J call TRBJ1-1, with TRBD1 matching over 8 bases. This CDR3 is built from 15 residues. CDR1 and CDR2 (germline): SGHVS, FQNEAQ. Unmatched junction bases numbered 3, after V lost 2 bases and J lost 1 base. CDR3 DNA sequence: TGTGCCAGCAGCTTACTCCAGGGGGCGAACACTGAAGCTTTCTTT. Translating it yields CASSLLQGANTEAFF.

V and J are TRBV19 and TRBJ1-5, with no clear D. The CDR3 spans 12 residues. Germline lookup yields CDR1 LNHDA and CDR2 SQIVND (reference sequence). V lost 7 bases and J lost 9, with 13 bases in between. The CDR3: CASTTQRGPQHF. The DNA for the CDR3 is TGTGCCAGTACCACCCAGCGGGGGCCCCAGCATTTT. The full variable domain, with the rest looked up from reference TRBV19 and TRBJ1-5, is DGGITQSPKYLFRKEGQNVTLSCEQNLNHDAMYWYRQDPGQGLRLIYYSQIVNDFQKGDIAEGYSVSREKKESFPLTVTSAQKNPTAFYLCASTTQRGPQHFGDGTRLSIL.

This clone was seen a few times. The gene calls are TRBV27 and TRBJ1-5; no firm D call. The germline V and J ends were trimmed by 3 bases and 2 bases, with 11 bases remaining between them. Germline V lookup: CDR1 MNHEY, CDR2 SMNVEV (reference sequence). This CDR3 has 15 amino acids. This chain's CDR3 is CASSFNPTGNQPQHF. Here the CDR3 DNA reads TGTGCCAGCAGTTTCAACCCTACGGGCAATCAGCCCCAGCATTTT.

V usage is TRBV5-4 and J usage is TRBJ2-2; D gene uncertain. The germline V gene encodes CDR1 SGHNT and CDR2 YYREEE (reference sequence). The CDR3 is made up of 16 amino acids. V lost 0 bases and J lost 1, with 10 bases in between. This CDR3 is CASSLGAGLNTGELFF. CDR3 coding DNA: TGTGCCAGCAGCTTGGGTGCAGGCCTGAACACCGGGGAGCTGTTTTTT.

This chain links TRBV19 with TRBJ1-5; D is unresolved. V was clipped by 5 bases and J by 6 bases, with 14 bases between them. CDR1 LNHDA and CDR2 SQIVND come from the germline V gene (reference sequence). There are 14 residues in the CDR3. The CDR3 coding sequence is TGTGCCAGTAGTCAGGCCGTCCCCATTCAGCCCCAGCATTTT. It translates to CASSQAVPIQPQHF. Full variable domain (outside the CDR3, taken from reference TRBV19 and TRBJ1-5): DGGITQSPKYLFRKEGQNVTLSCEQNLNHDAMYWYRQDPGQGLRLIYYSQIVNDFQKGDIAEGYSVSREKKESFPLTVTSAQKNPTAFYLCASSQAVPIQPQHFGDGTRLSIL.

The V gene is TRBV14, the J gene TRBJ2-2, with D possibly TRBD1 on 5 matching bases. The CDR3 is 17 residues long. V was clipped by 1 base and J by 5 bases, with 17 bases between them. Germline CDR1 and CDR2: SGHDN and FVKESK. The CDR3, as DNA: TGTGCCAGCAGCCAAGTGGGGCCCAGATTTGATACCGGGGAGCTGTTTTTT. Amino acid sequence: CASSQVGPRFDTGELFF.

This clone turned up a few times. The chain couples TRBV6-5 to TRBJ1-5; possibly TRBD1 for D (5 bases). This CDR3 has 13 amino acids. V was shortened by 0 bases and J by 9 bases, with 9 bases between the two germline ends. Germline assignment: CDR1 MNHEY and CDR2 SVGAGI. The CDR3 DNA follows: TGTGCCAGCAGTTACTCGATTACAGGGCCCCAGCATTTT. The encoded protein is CASSYSITGPQHF.

The chain employs TRBV19 and TRBJ1-2, with D possibly being TRBD1 (6 bases). V was trimmed by 7 bases and J by 5 bases, leaving 17 bases between them. The CDR3 is 14 residues long. In germline, CDR1 is LNHDA, CDR2 SQIVND (reference sequence). The CDR3 loop reads CASNPTGMPYGYTF. DNA for the CDR3: TGTGCCAGTAACCCGACAGGCATGCCTTATGGCTACACCTTC. The full variable domain, rest sourced from reference TRBV19 and TRBJ1-2, is DGGITQSPKYLFRKEGQNVTLSCEQNLNHDAMYWYRQDPGQGLRLIYYSQIVNDFQKGDIAEGYSVSREKKESFPLTVTSAQKNPTAFYLCASNPTGMPYGYTFGSGTRLTVV.

This chain links TRBV2 with TRBJ1-1; possibly TRBD1 for D (6 bases). In germline, CDR1 is SNHLY, CDR2 FYNNEI. The CDR3 sequence is 14 residues long. V was trimmed by 11 bases and J by 3 bases, leaving 19 bases between them. This chain's CDR3 is CAVTRTAVYTEAFF. The CDR3 nucleotides are TGTGCCGTAACAAGGACAGCGGTCTACACTGAAGCTTTCTTT. Complete variable domain (other parts from reference TRBV2 and TRBJ1-1): EPEVTQTPSHQVTQMGQEVILRCVPISNHLYFYWYRQILGQKVEFLVSFYNNEISEKSEIFDDQFSVERPDGSNFTLKIRSTKLEDSAMYFCAVTRTAVYTEAFFGQGTRLTVV.

The chain joins TRBV7-2 to TRBJ2-3, with TRBD1 identical over 8 bases. The CDR3 is made up of 16 amino acids. Germline V gene data show CDR1 as SGHTA and CDR2 as FQGNSA. With 0 bases clipped from V and 0 bases from J, the junction kept 2 bases outside the gene matches. The CDR3 here is CASSLAYRGSTDTQYF. The CDR3 DNA sequence: TGTGCCAGCAGCTTAGCGTACAGGGGGAGCACAGATACGCAGTATTTT. Based on the CDR3 plus reference TRBV7-2 and TRBJ2-3, the full variable domain is GAGVSQSPSNKVTEKGKDVELRCDPISGHTALYWYRQSLGQGLEFLIYFQGNSAPDKSGLPSDRFSAERTGGSVSTLTIQRTQQEDSAVYLCASSLAYRGSTDTQYFGPGTRLTVL.